These T cell receptor beta chains were read from a single sample in a study of cytomegalovirus exposure and HLA in healthy donors. Repertoires were generated with immunoSEQ multiplex PCR, while TCRdb's copy carries only in-frame clones and drops some. The sample carries 150,000 to 200,000 clones, around 79% recorded once. Sequencing input: PBMCs. Source of these receptors: a male donor in good health and CMV-seropositive. Each CDR3 is given with its conserved first and last residue. D genes are given only for firm matches.

j_gene: TRBJ1-6; v_gene: TRBV30; d_gene: .; CDR3aa: CAWSKTTGTLHF
j_gene: TRBJ1-1; v_gene: TRBV29-1; d_gene: .; CDR3aa: CSVLTWGETEAFF
j_gene: TRBJ2-7; v_gene: TRBV2; d_gene: TRBD1; CDR3aa: CASSAGTGPYEQYF
j_gene: TRBJ2-6; v_gene: TRBV5-1; d_gene: .; CDR3aa: CASSLLGAREANVLTF
j_gene: TRBJ2-5; v_gene: TRBV2; d_gene: TRBD1; CDR3aa: CASSGSRGLETQYF
j_gene: TRBJ1-6; v_gene: TRBV30; d_gene: .; CDR3aa: CAWTLDSRGGSPLHF
j_gene: TRBJ1-1; v_gene: TRBV4-1; d_gene: .; CDR3aa: CASSQEPAMNTEAFF
j_gene: TRBJ2-7; v_gene: TRBV7-9; d_gene: .; CDR3aa: CASSGDGAGEQYF
j_gene: TRBJ2-3; v_gene: TRBV7-6; d_gene: TRBD2; CDR3aa: CASSLDPPLANGDTQYF
j_gene: TRBJ2-5; v_gene: TRBV5-1; d_gene: TRBD2; CDR3aa: CASSLEASGAQETQYF
j_gene: TRBJ1-2; v_gene: TRBV7-6; d_gene: .; CDR3aa: CASSLGLDGYTF
j_gene: TRBJ2-2; v_gene: TRBV19; d_gene: .; CDR3aa: CASSTYITGELFF
j_gene: TRBJ1-2; v_gene: TRBV29-1; d_gene: .; CDR3aa: CSARGGDHGYTF
j_gene: TRBJ2-3; v_gene: TRBV5-1; d_gene: .; CDR3aa: CASSFDRSTDTQYF
j_gene: TRBJ2-2; v_gene: TRBV4-1; d_gene: .; CDR3aa: CASSQDVDRNTGELFF
j_gene: TRBJ2-1; v_gene: TRBV6-5; d_gene: TRBD1; CDR3aa: CASSYLGTGVENEQFF
j_gene: TRBJ1-5; v_gene: TRBV6-1; d_gene: TRBD1; CDR3aa: CASSPRTGDQPQHF
j_gene: TRBJ2-3; v_gene: TRBV5-1; d_gene: .; CDR3aa: CASSFAIARADTQYF
j_gene: TRBJ2-7; v_gene: TRBV2; d_gene: TRBD2; CDR3aa: CASSPRTSGITEQYF
j_gene: TRBJ2-3; v_gene: TRBV9; d_gene: TRBD1; CDR3aa: CASSVGTGQSDTQYF
j_gene: TRBJ1-2; v_gene: TRBV7-2; d_gene: TRBD1; CDR3aa: CASSLRGQGNGYTF
j_gene: TRBJ1-1; v_gene: TRBV27; d_gene: TRBD1; CDR3aa: CASSRTGTNTEAFF
j_gene: TRBJ1-1; v_gene: TRBV2; d_gene: TRBD1; CDR3aa: CAIGQGEYTEAFF
j_gene: TRBJ1-1; v_gene: TRBV7-9; d_gene: TRBD1; CDR3aa: CASSVGQGNTEAFF
j_gene: TRBJ1-1; v_gene: TRBV29-1; d_gene: .; CDR3aa: CSAPTGMNTEAFF
j_gene: TRBJ1-2; v_gene: TRBV27; d_gene: .; CDR3aa: CASSLGQKVNGYTF
j_gene: TRBJ2-5; v_gene: TRBV5-4; d_gene: TRBD2; CDR3aa: CASSAPSGGAETQYF
j_gene: TRBJ2-7; v_gene: TRBV9; d_gene: .; CDR3aa: CASSVGGDSYEQYF
j_gene: TRBJ2-3; v_gene: TRBV7-9; d_gene: .; CDR3aa: CSSSRDDTQYF
j_gene: TRBJ1-2; v_gene: TRBV30; d_gene: .; CDR3aa: CAWSVELILRGKANYGYTF
j_gene: TRBJ1-1; v_gene: TRBV4-3; d_gene: TRBD1; CDR3aa: CASSQGDRGTEAFF
j_gene: TRBJ2-7; v_gene: TRBV6-1; d_gene: TRBD1; CDR3aa: CASSVEGQGTYEQYF
j_gene: TRBJ1-3; v_gene: TRBV6-1; d_gene: .; CDR3aa: CASQTGPGNTIYF
j_gene: TRBJ2-1; v_gene: TRBV6-4; d_gene: .; CDR3aa: CASSRYTEQFF
j_gene: TRBJ1-2; v_gene: TRBV10-1; d_gene: .; CDR3aa: CASSESPQGTGYTF